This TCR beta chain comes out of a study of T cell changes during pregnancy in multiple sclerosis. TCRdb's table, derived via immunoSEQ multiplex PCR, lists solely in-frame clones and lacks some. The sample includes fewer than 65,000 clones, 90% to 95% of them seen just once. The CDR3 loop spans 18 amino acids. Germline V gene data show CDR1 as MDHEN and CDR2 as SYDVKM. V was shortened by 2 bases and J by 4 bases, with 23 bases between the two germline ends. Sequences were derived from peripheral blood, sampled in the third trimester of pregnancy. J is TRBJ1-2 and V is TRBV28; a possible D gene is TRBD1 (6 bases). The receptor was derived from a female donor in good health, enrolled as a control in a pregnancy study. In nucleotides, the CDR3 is TGTGCCAGCAGTTTAAGCTTTATCCGACAGGAGTCCTTCTATGGCTACACCTTC. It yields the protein CASSLSFIRQESFYGYTF.